This T cell receptor (beta chain) was profiled in a study of blood T cells in healthy people across ages. The overall study: Researchers report that template switching captured about one barcoded beta molecule per two T cells.

Germline V lookup: CDR1 SGHRS, CDR2 YFSETQ. Trimming pared 4 bases from V and 3 bases from J, leaving 17 bases between. The length of the CDR3 is 17 residues. This clonotype was picked up a small number of times. Its antigen is not identified. Just one base apart from a much larger clone, this may be a read error. The second PCR ran about 7 to 12 cycles with a sample-barcoded 5' primer and J-beta primers. Each CDR3 protein is one row after TCRdb ran MiXCR on the 5' RACE reads. Here the sample spans 600,000 or so distinct CDR3 sequences, about 30% being singletons. The study's findings and limits: CMV status of donors was unknown, possibly confounding expanded clonotype changes. The study found more naive CD4+ cells and higher diversity in long-lived than aged donors. Observed TCR beta diversity per million T cells went down as age went up. This fall followed a roughly linear course with age.

The sequence was collected from a woman of 80 years or more in good health. J is TRBJ1-6 and V is TRBV5-1, with D possibly being TRBD1 (6 bases). The sequencing sample was made of blood. CDR3 DNA sequence: TGCGCCAGCAGCCCCGAAGGCCAGGGGAACTATAATTCACCCCTCCACTTT. As protein: CASSPEGQGNYNSPLHF.